The clone carrying this T cell receptor (beta chain) was seen at least ten times. What it recognizes is unknown. The cDNA was produced through 5'RACE with 10-nucleotide random UMIs. TCRdb redid the calling of the 5' RACE reads with MiXCR, one entry per CDR3 protein. This sample has about 120,000 distinct CDR3 sequences; around 3% occur once, and the top ten carry 1.3%. This sample was included in a study of neurological immune-mediated disorders. Study results and caveats: Falling below healthy controls, multiple sclerosis showed the least TCR clonal expansion, while HTLV-1-associated myelopathy showed the most. The study found no CDR3 amino acid sequences shared by expanded clones across subjects, suggesting private repertoires in all groups.

Losses at the gene ends were 3 bases for V and 7 bases for J; bases not matched to a gene: 12. The CDR3 covers 15 residues. Germline CDR1 and CDR2: DFQATT and SNEGSKA (reference sequence). V and J are TRBV20-1 and TRBJ1-3; 7 bases match TRBD1. Sample: PBMCs. The sequence derives from a woman aged 25 to 45 with multiple sclerosis. CDR3 amino acids: CSARITGAPRNTIYF. The CDR3 DNA reads as TGCAGTGCTAGGATTACAGGGGCGCCGAGGAACACCATATATTTT.